The 19 T cell receptor beta chains listed next were all sequenced from one sample in a study of T-cell memory formation after mild COVID-19. TCRdb re-analysed the 5' RACE reads in MiXCR, keeping a single row per CDR3 protein. In the table there are about 180,000 distinct CDR3 sequences, about 18% of which are singletons. Material for sequencing was PBMCs or a T cell subset sorted from them (not recorded which). The origin of the receptors is a man between 18 and 29 years old who had mild COVID-19 (a few samples of this study predate the infection). Cell type and time point are not known.

The chain employs TRBV6-5 and TRBJ1-2, with 7 positions matching TRBD1. V dropped 6 bases and J dropped 4; count of bases not matched to a gene: 5. Germline CDR1 MNHEY, CDR2 SVGAGI. This CDR3 is 13 amino acids long. The CDR3 DNA reads TGTGCCAGCAGGCGCCGGGACAGCTATGGCTACACCTTC. Its translation is CASRRRDSYGYTF.

The V call is TRBV25-1, the J call TRBJ1-5; D possibly corresponds to TRBD1 (5 bases). CDR1 and CDR2 (germline): MGHDK, SYGVNS. The CDR3 runs 15 residues. V was cut by 3 bases and J by 5 bases, with 14 bases left in between. CDR3 residues: CASSDSGGGDQPQHF. The CDR3 DNA reads as TGTGCCAGCAGTGATAGTGGGGGGGGGGATCAGCCCCAGCATTTT.

The chain is built from TRBV7-2 and TRBJ2-7, with D hard to call. The CDR3 has 14 amino acids. Germline CDR1 and CDR2: SGHTA and FQGNSA. V lost 0 bases and J lost 9, with 15 bases in between. The CDR3: CASSLAPEGLGQYV. The CDR3 DNA follows: TGTGCCAGCAGCTTAGCGCCGGAAGGGTTAGGGCAGTACGTC.

The chain carries TRBV3-1 and TRBJ1-5; a possible D gene is TRBD1 (5 bases). In germline, CDR1 is LGHDT, CDR2 YNNKEL (reference sequence). V was cut by 0 bases and J by 3 bases, with 6 bases left in between. The CDR3 runs 14 residues. CDR3 bases: TGTGCCAGCAGCCAAGAGGGGGTCAATCAGCCCCAGCATTTT. As protein: CASSQEGVNQPQHF.

This clonotype has just a few counts. V is TRBV10-3 and J is TRBJ2-1, with 10 nucleotides matching TRBD2. Germline CDR1 and CDR2: ENHRY and SYGVKD. The CDR3 is 15 residues long. Unmatched junction bases numbered 5, after V lost 5 bases and J lost 4 bases. The CDR3 region is CAISRTSGAYNEQFF. The CDR3 coding sequence is TGTGCCATCAGTCGCACTAGCGGGGCTTACAATGAGCAGTTCTTC.

This clonotype was observed at least ten times. V and J are TRBV6-5 and TRBJ2-5; D may be TRBD2 (6 bases). Trimming pared 2 bases from V and 0 bases from J, leaving 13 bases between. The CDR3 consists of 16 residues. In germline, CDR1 is MNHEY, CDR2 SVGAGI. Here the CDR3 DNA reads TGTGCCAGCAGTTACCGTCGGGGGAGCCACCAAGAGACCCAGTACTTC. This codes for CASSYRRGSHQETQYF.

This clonotype showed up many times. V and J are TRBV6-5 and TRBJ2-5; D is possibly TRBD2 (6 bases). The germline V gene has CDR1 MNHEY and CDR2 SVGAGI. With 6 bases removed from V and 4 bases from J, the gap between germline ends came to 12 bases. The CDR3 is 13 residues long. The chain's CDR3 is CASRGLGGETQYF. The CDR3 DNA follows: TGTGCCAGCAGGGGGTTGGGGGGAGAGACCCAGTACTTC.

This clonotype was observed a few times. This chain joins TRBV3-1 and TRBJ1-5, with TRBD1 as a possible D gene (6 bases). This CDR3 is built from 15 residues. The V end lost 0 bases, the J end lost 6 bases, and 12 bases lay between the germline ends. Looked up from germline, CDR1 is LGHDT and CDR2 is YNNKEL (reference sequence). This CDR3 reads CASSQDMGGGQPQHF. The CDR3 coding sequence is TGTGCCAGCAGCCAAGATATGGGGGGCGGTCAGCCCCAGCATTTT.

This clonotype came up once. The CDR3 loop is CASSQDRGLAGGLSRDTQYF. The CDR3 bases are TGTGCCAGCAGCCAAGATCGTGGACTAGCGGGGGGGTTGTCACGAGATACGCAGTATTTT. This chain joins TRBV4-2 and TRBJ2-3; 15 nucleotides agree with TRBD2. The V gene end was trimmed by 0 bases and the J gene end by 5 bases; junction bases not matched to a gene: 12. Germline lookup yields CDR1 LGHNA and CDR2 YNFKEQ. This CDR3 contains 20 residues.

The chain has TRBV20-1 and TRBJ1-2; no definite D call. The V end was cut by 8 bases, the J end by 0 bases, with 13 bases between. Germline-derived CDR1 and CDR2 are DFQATT and SNEGSKA (reference sequence). This CDR3 has 13 amino acids. CDR3 coding DNA: TGCAGTCCACCGGTGACAACTAACTATGGCTACACCTTC. The encoded protein is CSPPVTTNYGYTF.

The rearrangement joins TRBV28 to TRBJ2-1; perhaps D is TRBD1 or TRBD2 (5 bases each). The CDR3 is made up of 15 amino acids. V was pared by 8 bases and J by 1 base, with 15 bases between. Germline-derived CDR1 and CDR2 are MDHEN and SYDVKM. The DNA of the CDR3 is TGTGCCAGCCGGGACGGCTATTTTTCCTACAATGAGCAGTTCTTC. Protein product: CASRDGYFSYNEQFF.

The V call is TRBV29-1, the J call TRBJ1-2; D remains ambiguous. Germline CDR1 and CDR2: SQVTM and ANQGSEA. With 3 bases removed from V and 5 bases from J, the gap between germline ends came to 10 bases. The CDR3 has 12 amino acids. Written as DNA, the CDR3 is TGCAGCGTTGATGTAGGAGGTTATGGCTACACCTTC. Protein: CSVDVGGYGYTF.

The gene calls are TRBV28 and TRBJ1-3; weak D call: TRBD1 (5 bases). CDR3 size: 12 residues. The germline V and J ends were trimmed by 8 bases and 2 bases, with 7 bases remaining between them. The germline V gene has CDR1 MDHEN and CDR2 SYDVKM. This CDR3 reads CASLTAGNTIYF. The CDR3 DNA reads as TGTGCCAGCCTGACAGCTGGAAACACCATATATTTT.

This clonotype has more than one count but fewer than ten. This chain joins TRBV15 and TRBJ2-5, with 8 bases lining up with TRBD2. After removal of 3 bases from V and 1 base from J, the junction contained 10 bases not matched to a gene. Looked up from germline, CDR1 is LNHNV and CDR2 is YYDKDF (reference sequence). This CDR3 is built from 17 residues. The CDR3, as DNA: TGTGCCACCAGCAGGCTCCGGGCGGGGGGCCGCCAAGAGACCCAGTACTTC. It yields the protein CATSRLRAGGRQETQYF.

A few counts support this clonotype. This rearrangement joins TRBV5-1 to TRBJ1-4; D gene unclear. CDR1 is SGHRS, CDR2 YFSETQ, per germline. This CDR3 is 13 amino acids long. V lost 7 bases and J 6 bases, leaving 13 bases between the germline ends. As DNA, the CDR3 is TGCGCCAGCCGACAACCGAGTGATGAAAAACTGTTTTTT. Amino acid sequence: CASRQPSDEKLFF.

Written as DNA, the CDR3 is TGTGCCAGCAGCACCTTCAGGGGTCGGGCCGGGGAGCTGTTTTTT. Translated: CASSTFRGRAGELFF. The V gene is TRBV7-2, the J gene TRBJ2-2; tentatively, D is TRBD1 (6 bases). The CDR3 extends over 15 amino acids. The V and J ends lost 5 bases and 6 bases respectively, with 16 bases between them. The germline V gene encodes CDR1 SGHTA and CDR2 FQGNSA. Based on the CDR3 plus reference TRBV7-2 and TRBJ2-2, the full variable domain is GAGVSQSPSNKVTEKGKDVELRCDPISGHTALYWYRQSLGQGLEFLIYFQGNSAPDKSGLPSDRFSAERTGGSVSTLTIQRTQQEDSAVYLCASSTFRGRAGELFFGEGSRLTVL.

The sample holds a few counts of this clonotype. This chain joins TRBV5-1 and TRBJ2-1; no clear D gene. The V and J ends lost 0 bases and 2 bases respectively, with 3 bases between them. Per germline, CDR1 SGHRS and CDR2 YFSETQ. This CDR3 spans 13 amino acids. CDR3 protein: CASSLDTYNEQFF. Written as DNA, the CDR3 is TGCGCCAGCAGCTTGGACACCTACAATGAGCAGTTCTTC.

The chain is built from TRBV5-5 and TRBJ2-2; a weak D match, TRBD1 (6 bases). Germline V gives CDR1 SGHKS, CDR2 YYEKEE (reference sequence). Trimming left V 4 bases short and J 5 bases short, with 15 bases between. The CDR3 contains 15 residues. The CDR3 DNA is TGTGCCAGCAGCGTTACAGAGAGGGGGACCGGGGAGCTGTTTTTT. This translates into CASSVTERGTGELFF.

The chain couples TRBV20-1 to TRBJ1-6; TRBD1 is a possible D gene (5 bases). The CDR3 is 12 residues long. Trimming took 5 bases from V and 6 from J, leaving 8 bases between them. Germline V lookup: CDR1 DFQATT, CDR2 SNEGSKA (reference sequence). The CDR3 sequence: CSASGTNSPLHF. The CDR3, as DNA: TGCAGTGCTTCAGGGACTAATTCACCCCTCCACTTT.